This record looks at one T cell receptor (beta chain) sequence and its context. Its antigen is not identified. The data were obtained in a study of cytomegalovirus exposure and HLA in healthy donors. The PCR contained 60 Vbeta and 13 Jbeta primers. Sequencing was performed with immunoSEQ multiplex PCR; in TCRdb, only in-frame clones are kept and a portion is missing. In the table there are around 300,000 clones, around 65% of which are singletons. V was shortened by 6 bases and J by 5 bases, with 20 bases between the two germline ends. The CDR3 is 15 residues long. Germline loops: CDR1 SGHRS, CDR2 YFSETQ. Overall study findings and caveats: A few chains linked to CMV were shown in vitro to be specific for CMV antigens. Judged likely to be a sequencing artifact was a cluster of highly shared sequence variants.

The sample consisted of PBMCs. The sequence came from a female donor in good health and CMV-seronegative. V usage is TRBV5-1 and J usage is TRBJ1-1; D may be TRBD1 (6 bases). The CDR3 DNA is TGCGCCAGCACCGGGGGGCTAGGGGCTAGGACTGAAGCTTTCTTT. Residues: CASTGGLGARTEAFF.